Reported below is one T cell receptor (beta chain). It lacks a known antigen. Nothing much larger sits one base from this clone, and base qualities are not available. This specimen's time point label, interpreted: baseline before oral tofacitinib. Lesional scalp punch biopsies and peripheral blood were obtained from alopecia areata patients. PBMCs were isolated by density centrifugation and stained for CD3, CD4 and CD8, and CD4+ and CD8+ T cells were sorted on a FACSAria. The entry originates in a study of CD8+ T cells in alopecia areata (dated by TCRdb to 2016 to 2019). With regard to the full study: The treated patients, all with moderate-to-severe alopecia areata, were enrolled in an open-label pilot trial of oral tofacitinib given at 5 to 10 mg twice daily. Scalp tissue and sorted CD4+ and CD8+ peripheral blood T cells from patchy and totalis/universalis alopecia areata patients and from healthy controls were covered by human TCRbeta sequencing. Patients stayed on tofacitinib for 6 to 18 months and then had 6 months of follow-up off drug so that delayed response and recurrence could be assessed. immunoSEQ multiplex PCR using 35 Vbeta forward primers and 13 Jbeta reverse primers was used to amplify TCRbeta CDR3 regions. RNA came from the PAXgene miRNA kit for fixed scalp, the miRNeasy kit for PBMCs, and the RNeasy kit for mouse skin. Scalp clonality was compared across normal scalp (n=4), patchy alopecia areata scalp (n=8), and alopecia totalis/universalis scalp (n=8). In both human patients and the C3H/HeJ mouse model, the study applied high-throughput TCRbeta sequencing to look at T cell clonal expansion in alopecia areata. Biopsies were taken from tofacitinib-treated patients at baseline and again at 4 and 24 weeks into treatment, and several of those patients also had a later scalp biopsy. Broad study findings and their caveats: Resident alphabeta T cells in normal human skin are also sequenced, complicating scalp TCR repertoire analysis, unlike mouse skin dominated by gammadelta T cells. Shared TCR sequences between patients were less evident than in mice, which may be partly attributable to HLA diversity in the patient population. Lesional scalp, especially in alopecia totalis/universalis, showed higher clonality and more expanded CD8+ clones than normal scalp, suggesting antigenic drive.

CDR1 LGHNA and CDR2 YNFKEQ are derived from the germline V gene. From V the trimming removes 4 bases and from J it removes 3 bases, while the gene matches leave 10 bases of the junction unaccounted for. Measured from the cysteine to the phenylalanine, the CDR3 is 16 residues long. Kept here is only the CDR3 DNA, which spans 48 bases and is read in frame from base 1. Receptor libraries were prepared by the immunoSEQ multiplex PCR assay. RNA was extracted from all samples and reverse transcribed into cDNA as template for TCR sequencing. First-strand cDNA was synthesized using SuperScript III with a 2:1 mix of oligo-dT and random hexamers. A synthetic immune receptor repertoire was used to assess amplification bias, and residual bias was removed computationally. Processing in the source paper ran as follows. Raw reads were preprocessed for error removal, and CDR3 was defined according to IMGT conventions as running from the conserved cysteine to phenylalanine. Clonality was computed by normalizing Shannon entropy by log2 of the number of productive unique TCRs and subtracting the result from 1. Whether scalp clones were CD4 or CD8 was inferred by matching scalp TCRbeta sequences against CD4 and CD8 repertoires sorted from blood. Here the immuneACCESS table is served through TCRdb, limited to in-frame sequences with V and J called. Missing clones are a known gap in these copies; in checked studies unresolved V genes cover under half, and the rest lacks a known reason. The V and J calls and the clone size are those of that table, but D and trimming were determined from the DNA. Counted in this sample were 120,000 to 150,000 clones; approximately 87% of them appeared once. In total, the top ten clones hold less than 15% of the sample.

The receptor's source is a human donor with alopecia areata. The V and J genes are TRBV4-2 and TRBJ2-7; 9 bases in between match TRBD2. This specimen was CD8+ T cells sorted from blood, taken at week 0. CDR3 reads: CASSLAGGWLIYEQYF. The bases are TGTGCCAGCAGCCTCGCGGGAGGGTGGTTAATCTACGAGCAGTACTTC.